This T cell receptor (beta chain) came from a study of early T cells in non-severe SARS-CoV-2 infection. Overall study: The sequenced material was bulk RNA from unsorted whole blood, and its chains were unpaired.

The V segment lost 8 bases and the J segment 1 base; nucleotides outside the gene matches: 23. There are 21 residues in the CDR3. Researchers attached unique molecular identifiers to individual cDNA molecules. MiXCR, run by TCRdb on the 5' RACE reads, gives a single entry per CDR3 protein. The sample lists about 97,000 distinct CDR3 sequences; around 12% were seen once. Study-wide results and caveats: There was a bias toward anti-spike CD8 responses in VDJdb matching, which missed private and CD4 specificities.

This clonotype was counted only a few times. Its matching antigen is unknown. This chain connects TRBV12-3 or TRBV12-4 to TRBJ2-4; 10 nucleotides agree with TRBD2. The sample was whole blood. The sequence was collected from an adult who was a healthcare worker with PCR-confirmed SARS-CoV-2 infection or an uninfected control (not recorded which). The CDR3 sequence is CASQKRSSGLANNWAKNIQYF. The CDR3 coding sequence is TGTGCCAGCCAAAAAAGAAGTTCGGGACTAGCGAATAATTGGGCCAAAAACATTCAGTACTTC.